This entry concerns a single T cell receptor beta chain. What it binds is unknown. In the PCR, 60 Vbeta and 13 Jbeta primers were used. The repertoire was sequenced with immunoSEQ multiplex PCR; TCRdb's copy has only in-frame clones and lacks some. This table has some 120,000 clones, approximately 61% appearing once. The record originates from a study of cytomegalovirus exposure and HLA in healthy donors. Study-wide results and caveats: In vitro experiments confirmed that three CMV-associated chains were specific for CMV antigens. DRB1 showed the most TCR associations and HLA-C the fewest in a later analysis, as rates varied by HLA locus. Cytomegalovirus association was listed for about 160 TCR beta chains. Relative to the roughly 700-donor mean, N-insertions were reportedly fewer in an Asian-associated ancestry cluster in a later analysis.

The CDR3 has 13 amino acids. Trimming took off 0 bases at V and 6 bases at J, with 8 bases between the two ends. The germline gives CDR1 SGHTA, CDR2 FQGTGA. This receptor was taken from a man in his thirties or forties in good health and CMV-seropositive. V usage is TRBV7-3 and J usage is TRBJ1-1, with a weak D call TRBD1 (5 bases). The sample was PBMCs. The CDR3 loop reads CASSLTGGAEAFF. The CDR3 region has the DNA TGTGCCAGCAGCTTAACGGGGGGAGCTGAAGCTTTCTTT. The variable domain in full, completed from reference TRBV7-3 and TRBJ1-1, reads GAGVSQTPSNKVTEKGKYVELRCDPISGHTALYWYRQSLGQGPEFLIYFQGTGAADDSGLPNDRFFAVRPEGSVSTLKIQRTERGDSAVYLCASSLTGGAEAFFGQGTRLTVV.